These 25 T cell receptor beta chains were all obtained from the same sample, sequenced in a study of blood T cell repertoires in COVID-19. Libraries were prepared by immunoSEQ multiplex PCR; TCRdb keeps only in-frame clonotypes and omits some of them. Seen here are under 200,000 clones, 70% to 90% observed once, and the top ten hold 20% to 25%. Input material: peripheral blood. The receptors here all came from a man aged 55-75 years with active or convalescent COVID-19.

The table lists this clone with a few counts. The chain joins TRBV2 to TRBJ2-7, with TRBD2 as a possible D gene (5 bases). Germline V lookup: CDR1 SNHLY, CDR2 FYNNEI. There are 13 residues in the CDR3. The V gene lost 6 bases and the J gene lost 1 base, with 10 bases spanning the gap. The CDR3 DNA reads as TGTGCCAGCAGAGTCACTAGATCCTACGAGCAGTACTTC. Protein product: CASRVTRSYEQYF.

V is TRBV5-1 and J is TRBJ2-1; possibly TRBD1 for D (5 bases). V was clipped by 2 bases and J by 3 bases, with 15 bases between them. Germline-derived CDR1 and CDR2 are SGHRS and YFSETQ. This CDR3 has 16 amino acids. The CDR3 DNA reads as TGCGCCAGCAGCTTTGTGGGGCGTCTTAACTACAATGAGCAGTTCTTC. Translation gives CASSFVGRLNYNEQFF.

CDR3 sequence reads: CATSNPWENEQFF. CDR3 coding DNA: TGTGCCACCAGCAACCCGTGGGAGAATGAGCAGTTCTTC. This chain connects TRBV15 to TRBJ2-1; tentative D call: TRBD2 (5 bases). V was shortened by 4 bases and J by 7 bases, with 11 bases between the two germline ends. This CDR3 has 13 residues. Germline CDR1 reads LNHNV; CDR2 reads YYDKDF (reference sequence).

The J gene is TRBJ2-5, the V gene TRBV27; D might be TRBD2 (5 bases). V was shortened by 0 bases and J by 4 bases, with 15 bases between the two germline ends. The CDR3 length is 16 residues. CDR1 MNHEY and CDR2 SMNVEV come from the germline V gene (reference sequence). The CDR3 here is CASSLSASSLPETQYF. The CDR3 nucleotides are TGTGCCAGCAGTTTATCGGCTAGCAGCCTACCAGAGACCCAGTACTTC.

The chain recombines TRBV5-1 with TRBJ2-1; a possible D gene is TRBD2 (5 bases). V lost 1 base to trimming and J lost 0 bases, with 8 bases between them. CDR1 SGHRS and CDR2 YFSETQ come from the germline V gene. The CDR3 has 15 residues. DNA for the CDR3: TGCGCCAGCAGCTTGTCTCTAGCCTCCTACAATGAGCAGTTCTTC. This translates into CASSLSLASYNEQFF.

The rearrangement uses TRBV3-1 (or the pseudogene TRBV3-2) and TRBJ2-5, with 8 positions matching TRBD2. J lost 6 bases, V lost 1 base, and 7 bases had no gene match. Germline CDR1 and CDR2: LGHDT and YNNKEL (reference sequence). This CDR3 region has 15 residues. The DNA of the CDR3 is TGTGCCAGCAGCCAAGGTCGGGGGGGGTACCAGACCCAGTACTTC. It yields the protein CASSQGRGGYQTQYF.

The chain uses TRBV29-1 and TRBJ1-1; D might be TRBD1 (5 bases). Trimming stripped 2 bases from V and 4 bases from J, with 11 bases between. Germline lookup yields CDR1 SQVTM and CDR2 ANQGSEA. This CDR3 is 13 amino acids long. The CDR3 sequence: CSVERQQGTEAFF. Written as DNA, the CDR3 is TGCAGCGTTGAACGGCAGCAGGGCACTGAAGCTTTCTTT.

The CDR3 here is CATSDSSGTSDNEQFF. CDR3 nucleotides: TGTGCCACCAGTGATTCCTCCGGGACTAGCGACAATGAGCAGTTCTTC. The rearrangement uses TRBV24-1 and TRBJ2-1, with 10 positions matching TRBD2. The CDR3 spans 16 residues. The V gene end was trimmed by 2 bases and the J gene end by 5 bases; junction bases not matched to a gene: 5. The germline V gene encodes CDR1 KGHDR and CDR2 SFDVKD.

The chain employs TRBV6-5 and TRBJ1-2, with unresolved D. V shed 5 bases and J shed 3 bases, with 7 bases lying between them. Germline V gene lookup returns CDR1 MNHEY and CDR2 SVGAGI. The CDR3 is 12 residues long. The CDR3, as DNA: TGTGCCAGCAGTCTCTCAGACTATGGCTACACCTTC. Its protein is CASSLSDYGYTF.

The sample holds one count of this clone. V is TRBV7-6 and J is TRBJ2-7; D remains unclear. The length of the CDR3 is 11 residues. Germline values: CDR1 SGHVS, CDR2 FNYEAQ. The V end was cut by 0 bases, the J end by 6 bases, with 3 bases between. In DNA, the CDR3 is TGTGCCAGCAGCTTAGCCCGCGAGCAGTACTTC. Its protein product is CASSLAREQYF.

V and J are TRBV5-1 and TRBJ2-2, with 7 bases identical to TRBD1. CDR3 length: 16 residues. Germline CDR1 reads SGHRS; CDR2 reads YFSETQ. V shed 2 bases, J shed 1 base, and the junction held 5 bases outside the gene matches. CDR3 sequence reads: CASSLSGTVNTGELFF. The DNA of the CDR3 is TGCGCCAGCAGCTTATCCGGGACAGTGAACACCGGGGAGCTGTTTTTT.

In this sample, this clone turned up once. The J gene is TRBJ1-5, the V gene TRBV10-3; 11 nucleotides agree with TRBD1. Germline V gene sequence: CDR1 ENHRY, CDR2 SYGVKD. Trimming cost V 7 bases and J 0 bases; bases outside gene matches: 17. This CDR3 comprises 20 residues. CDR3 sequence reads: CAIMGWDRGELVGSNQPQHF. The CDR3 DNA is TGTGCCATCATGGGCTGGGACAGGGGGGAGTTAGTGGGTAGCAATCAGCCCCAGCATTTT.

With regard to this clone: The identical CDR3 is also encoded by other nucleotide sequences in the sample. The chain links TRBV7-9 to TRBJ1-6, with a possible D match to TRBD1 (6 bases). The V gene's germline CDR1 is SEHNR and CDR2 FQNEAQ (reference sequence). V gave up 2 bases and J gave up 7 bases, with 9 bases separating them. This CDR3 spans 14 amino acids. The CDR3 nucleotides read TGTGCCAGCAGCTTACCCAGGGGCAATTCACCCCTCCACTTT. Translation: CASSLPRGNSPLHF.

The V and J genes are TRBV7-9 and TRBJ1-1; D is possibly TRBD1 (6 bases). With 5 bases removed from V and 1 base from J, the gap between germline ends came to 17 bases. The CDR3 consists of 16 residues. The germline CDR1 and CDR2 sequences are SEHNR and FQNEAQ (reference sequence). In DNA form, the CDR3 reads TGTGCCAGCAGCCCGAGTTACGGACAGTCGAACACTGAAGCTTTCTTT. Its protein product is CASSPSYGQSNTEAFF.

This rearrangement joins TRBV28 to TRBJ1-2; maybe TRBD1 (5 bases). Trimming removed 4 bases from V and 2 bases from J, with 8 bases in between. The CDR3 totals 13 residues. Looked up from germline, CDR1 is MDHEN and CDR2 is SYDVKM. CDR3 region: CASSSRGNYGYTF. The CDR3 DNA sequence: TGTGCCAGCAGTTCCCGGGGGAACTATGGCTACACCTTC.

V usage is TRBV11-2 and J usage is TRBJ2-2, with D perhaps TRBD1 (6 bases). V lost 1 base and J 7 bases, leaving 13 bases between the germline ends. Germline CDR1 SGHAT, CDR2 FQNNGV. The CDR3 covers 15 residues. CDR3 sequence reads: CASSLVSRGGGELFF. CDR3 nucleotides: TGTGCCAGCAGCTTAGTGTCCAGGGGTGGCGGGGAGCTGTTTTTT. Looking up the rest from reference TRBV11-2 and TRBJ2-2 gives the full variable domain: EAGVAQSPRYKIIEKRQSVAFWCNPISGHATLYWYQQILGQGPKLLIQFQNNGVVDDSQLPKDRFSAERLKGVDSTLKIQPAKLEDSAVYLCASSLVSRGGGELFFGEGSRLTVL.

This clone has only one observation. This chain joins TRBV3-1 (or the pseudogene TRBV3-2) and TRBJ2-5, with 11 bases identical to TRBD2. This CDR3 comprises 15 residues. Trimming removed 6 bases from V and 7 bases from J; junction bases left unmatched: 10. Germline CDR1 LGHDT, CDR2 YNNKEL (reference sequence). The CDR3 DNA follows: TGTGCCAGCAGACCTAGCGGGGGGCCCGGGGGGACCCAGTACTTC. This sequence encodes CASRPSGGPGGTQYF.

This chain links TRBV9 with TRBJ1-2; possible D gene TRBD1, 5 bases. Germline lookup yields CDR1 SGDLS and CDR2 YYNGEE. The CDR3 has 13 residues. Trimming shortened V by 0 bases and J by 7 bases, and 10 bases separated the two germline ends. The CDR3 region has the DNA TGTGCCAGCAGCGTAGAAGGGAGGGGTGGCTACACCTTC. Protein: CASSVEGRGGYTF.

The rearrangement uses TRBV2 and TRBJ1-1, with a weak D call TRBD1 (5 bases). In germline, CDR1 is SNHLY, CDR2 FYNNEI. The CDR3 length is 15 residues. V shed 1 base and J shed 3 bases, with 12 bases lying between them. The CDR3 sequence: CASSEVKGRDTEAFF. The DNA for the CDR3 is TGTGCCAGCAGTGAAGTGAAGGGGAGGGACACTGAAGCTTTCTTT. Full variable domain (outside the CDR3, taken from reference TRBV2 and TRBJ1-1): EPEVTQTPSHQVTQMGQEVILRCVPISNHLYFYWYRQILGQKVEFLVSFYNNEISEKSEIFDDQFSVERPDGSNFTLKIRSTKLEDSAMYFCASSEVKGRDTEAFFGQGTRLTVV.

The chain carries TRBV25-1 and TRBJ1-1; 7 bases map to TRBD1. Germline V lookup: CDR1 MGHDK, CDR2 SYGVNS. The CDR3 is 12 residues long. V dropped 11 bases and J dropped 4; count of bases not matched to a gene: 7. In DNA, the CDR3 is TGTGCCGTCAGGGGGTCGAGCACTGAAGCTTTCTTT. Its translation: CAVRGSSTEAFF.

V and J are TRBV2 and TRBJ2-2, with TRBD1 identical over 9 bases. The germline CDR1 and CDR2 sequences are SNHLY and FYNNEI. Losses at the gene ends were 6 bases for V and 15 bases for J; bases not matched to a gene: 8. The CDR3 contains 12 residues. This CDR3 is CASRGTGTQMFF. Written as DNA, the CDR3 is TGTGCCAGCAGGGGGACAGGGACACAAATGTTTTTT. Based on the CDR3 plus reference TRBV2 and TRBJ2-2, the full variable domain is EPEVTQTPSHQVTQMGQEVILRCVPISNHLYFYWYRQILGQKVEFLVSFYNNEISEKSEIFDDQFSVERPDGSNFTLKIRSTKLEDSAMYFCASRGTGTQMFFGEGSRLTVL.

The chain is built from TRBV12-2 and TRBJ2-1; the table names TRBD2, a call not compared with the DNA. TRBV12-2 is recorded as a pseudogene. This CDR3 contains 17 residues. The CDR3 nucleotides are TGTGCAAGTCGCTTAGTTCGGCTAGCCGCCGCGAGTTATGAGCAGTTCTTC. Translated, it gives CASRLVRLAAASYEQFF.

The V call is TRBV5-1, the J call TRBJ1-6; D remains ambiguous. Trimming removed 0 bases at V and 8 bases at J, with 15 bases between. The CDR3 totals 16 residues. Germline V lookup: CDR1 SGHRS, CDR2 YFSETQ. DNA of the CDR3: TGCGCCAGCAGCTTGGGCTCCACGGGGTTTTATTCACCCCTCCACTTT. Its translation is CASSLGSTGFYSPLHF.

V is TRBV2 and J is TRBJ2-2; no reliable D call. The germline CDR1 and CDR2 sequences are SNHLY and FYNNEI. This CDR3 has 13 residues. Trimming removed 2 bases at V and 6 bases at J, with 7 bases between. The CDR3 DNA reads TGTGCCAGCAGTGAAATGGAGTCCGGGGAGCTGTTTTTT. It translates to CASSEMESGELFF.

V and J are TRBV7-9 and TRBJ1-4; D remains ambiguous. Between the trimmed V and J ends, which lost 0 bases and 11 bases, there was a span of 10 bases. Per the germline V gene, CDR1 is SEHNR and CDR2 is FQNEAQ (reference sequence). The CDR3 contains 13 residues. CDR3 nucleotides: TGTGCCAGCAGCTTAGCCGGGGTCGGGAAACTGTTTTTT. Its protein is CASSLAGVGKLFF.